This T cell receptor (beta chain) came from a study of CXCR3-negative and CXCR3-positive naive CD8 T cells. The overall study: Each library gave roughly 1.5 +/- 0.3 million of some 150 million TRB reads.

Findings of the study overall: Hydrophobicity was higher for TRB CDR3s found in CXCR3-positive naive cells than in CXCR3-negative naive cells.

The method, 5' RACE with UMI labels, was used to prepare the TRB cDNA libraries. TCRdb re-called the 5' RACE reads and catalogs CDR3 proteins one per entry, DNA excluded. This repertoire comprises fewer than 90,000 distinct CDR3 sequences; its ten largest clones make up 1.6%. Concerning this clonotype: The antigen remains unidentified.

Germline V gene lookup returns CDR1 SGHVS and CDR2 FNYEAQ. This CDR3 comprises 15 residues. The clonotype comes from a human donor in good health. Some clones in this sample may be carry-over from other donors' samples. The chain uses TRBV7-6 and TRBJ2-1; TCRdb gives TRBD1 as the D gene, but with no DNA this cannot be confirmed. Sequenced: naive CXCR3- CD8+ T cells from blood. The subset here: CD45RO-CCR7+CD27+CD95- naive CD8+ T cells lacking CXCR3 (TNR3-). CDR3 in amino acids: CASSPGASPYNEQFF. Using reference TRBV7-6 and TRBJ2-1 for the parts outside the CDR3, the full variable domain is GAGVSQSPRYKVTKRGQDVALRCDPISGHVSLYWYRQALGQGPEFLTYFNYEAQQDKSGLPNDRFSAERPEGSISTLTIQRTEQRDSAMYRCASSPGASPYNEQFFGPGTRLTVL.